The 17 T cell receptor beta chains listed next were all sequenced from one sample in a study of graft-versus-host responses after intestinal transplantation (dated by TCRdb to the early 2020s). Their cognate antigens are unknown. The time point label for this specimen denotes: cells obtained before transplantation from donor or recipient. The receptor library was made with the immunoSEQ multiplex PCR assay. Sourced from immuneACCESS, this table was stored by TCRdb with only in-frame sequences that have V and J called. A share of the clones is absent; for the studies checked, an unresolved V gene accounts for under half, and the remainder has no known explanation. Recorded for this sample are approximately 63,000 clones; almost 95% of them occurred a single time. The ten largest clones add up to 0.38% of the sample. Material: unstimulated CD4+ T cells sorted from spleen or lymph node cells, obtained before transplant. Source of these receptors: a human donor who was the organ donor for an intestinal transplant.

This chain links TRBV4-1 with TRBJ1-1, with 12 nucleotides matching TRBD1. This CDR3 region has 15 residues. Germline CDR1 is MGHRA and CDR2 is YSYEKL. V was pared by 4 bases and J by 6 bases, with 6 bases of the junction left unmatched. CDR3 sequence: CASSPPGQGASEAFF. The CDR3 bases are TGCGCCAGCAGCCCTCCGGGACAGGGGGCTTCTGAAGCTTTCTTT.

This rearrangement joins TRBV10-3 to TRBJ2-2; 10 nucleotides align to TRBD1. V lost 5 bases and J lost 10; bases outside the gene matches: 7. CDR1 is ENHRY and CDR2 is SYGVKD in the germline V gene. This CDR3 spans 14 amino acids. The CDR3 sequence is CAISPPGQGKELFF. CDR3 sequence (DNA): TGTGCCATCAGTCCTCCGGGACAGGGGAAGGAGCTGTTTTTT.

V usage is TRBV7-2 and J usage is TRBJ2-3, with TRBD1 as a possible D gene (6 bases). The germline CDR1 and CDR2 sequences are SGHTA and FQGNSA. The CDR3 has 14 amino acids. The ends were cut back, 1 base at V and 4 bases at J, with 9 bases in the middle. The CDR3 loop is CASSLEAGADTQYF. CDR3 DNA: TGTGCCAGCAGCTTAGAGGCAGGGGCAGATACGCAGTATTTT.

The CDR3 DNA reads TGCGCCAGCAGCTTGACACAGGGGAACCATTCACCCCTCCACTTT. As protein: CASSLTQGNHSPLHF. The V and J genes are TRBV5-1 and TRBJ1-6, with 7 bases that match TRBD1. CDR1 SGHRS and CDR2 YFSETQ come from the germline V gene. J was trimmed by 8 bases and V by 1 base; bases with no gene match: 6. There are 15 residues in the CDR3.

The V gene is TRBV7-6, the J gene TRBJ2-1; D unclear. The CDR3 length is 12 residues. The germline gives CDR1 SGHVS, CDR2 FNYEAQ. V was clipped by 1 base and J by 10 bases, with 8 bases between them. The CDR3 loop reads CASSLVSQEQFF. CDR3 DNA: TGTGCCAGCAGCTTAGTTAGCCAAGAGCAGTTCTTC.

V usage is TRBV4-3 and J usage is TRBJ2-2; possible D gene TRBD1, 5 bases. The CDR3 contains 14 residues. V was trimmed by 2 bases and J by 3 bases, leaving 7 bases between them. The germline V gene has CDR1 LGHNA and CDR2 YSLEER. In DNA, the CDR3 is TGCGCCAGCAGCCAAAGGACATACACCGGGGAGCTGTTTTTT. Encoded protein: CASSQRTYTGELFF.

This sequence joins TRBV6-5 and TRBJ1-2; 9 nucleotides align to TRBD1. CDR3 length: 15 amino acids. Per germline, CDR1 MNHEY and CDR2 SVGAGI. V gave up 2 bases and J gave up 10 bases; unmatched junction bases: 11. CDR3 in amino acids: CASSYPAGTGYSYTF. CDR3 DNA: TGTGCCAGCAGTTACCCAGCCGGGACAGGGTATTCCTACACCTTC.

V and J are TRBV5-1 and TRBJ2-1; D is ambiguous. V was pared by 4 bases and J by 2 bases, with 13 bases between. CDR3 size: 15 residues. Germline CDR1 SGHRS, CDR2 YFSETQ. The CDR3 loop is CASSPSPTPYNEQFF. The CDR3 region has the DNA TGCGCCAGCAGCCCATCCCCAACCCCCTACAATGAGCAGTTCTTC.

This chain connects TRBV2 to TRBJ2-2; tentative D call: TRBD1 (5 bases). Germline CDR1 and CDR2: SNHLY and FYNNEI. Trimming left V 3 bases short and J 7 bases short, with 15 bases between. CDR3 size: 15 residues. CDR3 protein: CASSEVAGKVGELFF. The CDR3 DNA is TGTGCCAGCAGTGAGGTGGCAGGGAAGGTCGGGGAGCTGTTTTTT.

The V call is TRBV5-1, the J call TRBJ2-5; D may be TRBD2 (5 bases). The better agreement between TRBJ2-7 and the DNA end casts doubt on the J call. The CDR3 has 14 residues. CDR1 is SGHRS, CDR2 YFSETQ, per germline. The CDR3 sequence: CASSLAGVPDEQYF. The CDR3 DNA reads as TGCGCCAGCAGCTTGGCCGGGGTTCCGGACGAGCAGTACTTC.

The chain is built from TRBV4-1 and TRBJ1-2; D may be TRBD1 (6 bases). The CDR3 has 15 amino acids. Trimming took 1 base from V and 1 from J, leaving 10 bases between them. Germline values: CDR1 MGHRA, CDR2 YSYEKL. The CDR3 region has the DNA TGCGCCAGCAGCCAAGGACAGGCCCTTAACTATGGCTACACCTTC. It encodes CASSQGQALNYGYTF.

The chain uses TRBV5-1 and TRBJ2-3; TRBD1 matches 7 bases. Trimming at V came to 4 bases and at J to 4 bases, leaving 9 bases not matched to a gene. Germline CDR1 reads SGHRS; CDR2 reads YFSETQ. The CDR3 contains 15 residues. The CDR3, as DNA: TGCGCCAGCAGCCCCTTCACAGGGGATCCAGATACGCAGTATTTT. It specifies CASSPFTGDPDTQYF. Full variable domain (remainder filled in from reference TRBV5-1 and TRBJ2-3): KAGVTQTPRYLIKTRGQQVTLSCSPISGHRSVSWYQQTPGQGLQFLFEYFSETQRNKGNFPGRFSGRQFSNSRSEMNVSTLELGDSALYLCASSPFTGDPDTQYFGPGTRLTVL.

The chain combines TRBV25-1 with TRBJ1-1, with D unresolved. In germline, CDR1 is MGHDK, CDR2 SYGVNS. There are 14 residues in the CDR3. Trimming took 4 bases from V and 1 from J, leaving 10 bases between them. The CDR3 is CASSVLQENTEAFF. CDR3 DNA sequence: TGTGCCAGCAGTGTCCTCCAGGAGAACACTGAAGCTTTCTTT.

This sequence joins TRBV4-2 and TRBJ2-1; 7 bases line up with TRBD2. The CDR3 loop spans 15 amino acids. V trimming: 1 base; J trimming: 0 bases; junction bases outside the gene matches: 0. Per germline, CDR1 LGHNA and CDR2 YNFKEQ. CDR3 in amino acids: CASSQASGSYNEQFF. CDR3 DNA sequence: TGTGCCAGCAGCCAAGCTAGCGGCTCCTACAATGAGCAGTTCTTC.

The chain employs TRBV7-6 and TRBJ2-5, with D tentatively TRBD1 (6 bases). CDR1 and CDR2 (germline): SGHVS, FNYEAQ. With 4 bases removed from V and 1 base from J, the gap between germline ends came to 10 bases. The CDR3 totals 14 residues. The CDR3 nucleotides are TGTGCCAGCAGCTCCAGGACAGCCCAAGAGACCCAGTACTTC. Amino acids: CASSSRTAQETQYF.

The chain has TRBV5-6 and TRBJ1-5, with unresolved D. The V and J ends lost 1 base and 4 bases respectively, with 12 bases between them. Germline lookup yields CDR1 SGHDT and CDR2 YYEEEE. The CDR3 consists of 15 residues. CDR3 nucleotides: TGTGCCAGCAGCTTGAGGCGACTTCCAAATCAGCCCCAGCATTTT. Translated, it gives CASSLRRLPNQPQHF.

V gene TRBV4-1 combines with J gene TRBJ1-2, with 7 bases lining up with TRBD1. This CDR3 has 16 amino acids. V lost 6 bases, J lost 4 bases, and 14 bases stayed unmatched. Germline-derived CDR1 and CDR2 are MGHRA and YSYEKL. The CDR3 loop is CASSYRQDRRFYGYTF. The CDR3 DNA sequence: TGCGCCAGCAGTTACCGACAGGACAGGAGATTCTATGGCTACACCTTC.